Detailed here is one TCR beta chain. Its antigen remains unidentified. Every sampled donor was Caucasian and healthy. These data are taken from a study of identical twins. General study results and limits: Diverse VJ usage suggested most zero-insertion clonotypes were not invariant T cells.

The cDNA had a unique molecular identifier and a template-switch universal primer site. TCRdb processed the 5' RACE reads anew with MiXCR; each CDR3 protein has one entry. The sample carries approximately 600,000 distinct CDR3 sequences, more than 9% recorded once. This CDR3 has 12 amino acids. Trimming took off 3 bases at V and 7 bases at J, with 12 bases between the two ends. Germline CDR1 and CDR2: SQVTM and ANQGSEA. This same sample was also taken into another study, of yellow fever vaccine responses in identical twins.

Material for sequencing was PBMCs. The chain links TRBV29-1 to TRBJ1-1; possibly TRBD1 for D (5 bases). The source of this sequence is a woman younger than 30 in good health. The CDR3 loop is CSVEGPPFEAFF. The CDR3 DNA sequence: TGCAGCGTTGAGGGACCTCCGTTTGAAGCTTTCTTT.